A selection of T cell receptor beta chains follows, all from one sample in a study of Graves' ophthalmopathy and Graves' hyperthyroidism. TCRdb reprocessed the multiplex PCR reads with MiXCR, giving one entry per CDR3 protein. This sample has 300,000 to 400,000 distinct CDR3 sequences, with under 20% found just once. The sequencing input was peripheral blood. These receptors were taken from an adult man with Graves' ophthalmopathy. CDR3s include the opening cysteine and the closing phenylalanine or tryptophan. The order of the fields is J gene, clone size, V gene, D gene, CDR3 DNA, CDR3 protein. D genes are given only for firm matches. Not all rows give a size; the values are once, few, many and, for expanded clones, a class.

TRBJ2-4 | many | TRBV28 | . | TGTGCCAGCAGTCCCCAGATGCACATTCAGTACTTC | CASSPQMHIQYF
TRBJ2-7 | . | TRBV6-1 | TRBD2 | TGTGCCAGCAGTCGAGCGGGAGGGCCTTACGAGCAGTACTTC | CASSRAGGPYEQYF
TRBJ1-1 | many | TRBV20-1 | . | TGCAGTGCTAGAGATCGTCACTTGTCCATGAACACTGAAGCTTTCTTT | CSARDRHLSMNTEAFF
TRBJ1-6 | many | TRBV19 | . | TGTGCCAGTAGTATCGACAGATATAATTCACCCCTCCACTTT | CASSIDRYNSPLHF
TRBJ2-2 | many | TRBV24-1 | TRBD2 | TGTGCCACCCGGGAGAGCGGGAGTTCCGGGGAGCTGTTTTTT | CATRESGSSGELFF
TRBJ1-1 | many | TRBV20-1 | TRBD1 | TGCAGTGCCCCCGCCTTCGACAGGGAAACTGAAGCTTTCTTT | CSAPAFDRETEAFF
TRBJ2-7 | many | TRBV6-1 | . | TGTGCCAGCAGTGTTGTCCTAGTTTCCCCCTCCTACGAGCAGTACTTC | CASSVVLVSPSYEQYF
TRBJ2-7 | many | TRBV11-2 | . | TGTGCCAGCAGCTTTGACGGGCGCTCCTACGAGCAGTACTTC | CASSFDGRSYEQYF
TRBJ2-4 | many | TRBV12-3/TRBV12-4 | . | TGTGCCAGCAGTTCATTTTCGACTACAGCCAAAAACATTCAGTACTTC | CASSSFSTTAKNIQYF
TRBJ1-1 | . | TRBV3-1 | . | TGTGCCAGCAGCCTAGTAGGGAGAACTGAAGCTTTCTTT | CASSLVGRTEAFF
TRBJ2-7 | many | TRBV6-2/TRBV6-3 | . | TGTGCCAGCAGCCACGTGGGCGAGCAGTACTTC | CASSHVGEQYF
TRBJ1-2 | many | TRBV7-8 | . | TGTGCCAGCAGCTTAGGCGGGGACGGGCTTGTGGATGGCTACACCTTC | CASSLGGDGLVDGYTF
TRBJ1-5 | many | TRBV30 | TRBD1 | TGTGCCTGGACCCAGGGGGAGAGCAATCAGCCCCAGCATTTT | CAWTQGESNQPQHF
TRBJ1-1 | many | TRBV29-1 | TRBD1 | TGCAGCGCCGGACAGGGAGACACTGAAGCTTTCTTT | CSAGQGDTEAFF
TRBJ2-4 | many | TRBV19 | TRBD1 | TGTGCCAGTAGTCTACAGGGGCCAGACAAAAACATTCAGTACTTC | CASSLQGPDKNIQYF
TRBJ2-7 | many | TRBV11-2 | TRBD1 | TGTGCCAGCACGACCCCGGACAGGCTCGTTGAGCAGTACTTC | CASTTPDRLVEQYF
TRBJ1-5 | many | TRBV7-9 | . | TGTGCCAGCAGCTTAGGCGGGGGGGCGAATCAGCCCCAGCATTTT | CASSLGGGANQPQHF
TRBJ2-2 | many | TRBV6-5 | TRBD2 | TGTGCCAGCAGTTCCGGGGGAGGGATCTTTCCCGGGGAGCTGTTTTTT | CASSSGGGIFPGELFF
TRBJ2-7 | many | TRBV7-2 | . | TGTGCCAGCAGCTTCCGGGACACCTATACCTACGAGCAGTACTTC | CASSFRDTYTYEQYF
TRBJ2-5 | many | TRBV10-3 | . | TGTGCCATCAGTGAGGCGCAAGAGACCCAGTACTTC | CAISEAQETQYF
TRBJ2-2 | many | TRBV11-2 | . | TGTGCCAGCAGCTCCTGGGCTAGTCGACGGTCCGGGGAGCTGTTTTTT | CASSSWASRRSGELFF
TRBJ1-6 | many | TRBV12-3/TRBV12-4 | . | TGTGCCAGCAGTTTAGGTAGCCCCTATAATTCACCCCTCCACTTT | CASSLGSPYNSPLHF
TRBJ1-2 | many | TRBV19 | . | TGTGCCAGTCGTACGGGCCAGGGGAGGATCTATGGCTACACCTTC | CASRTGQGRIYGYTF
TRBJ2-5 | many | TRBV7-8 | . | TGTGCCAGCATGCCCGGCAGGGGCGATCTGGAGACCCAGTACTTC | CASMPGRGDLETQYF
TRBJ1-2 | . | TRBV5-1 | . | TGCGCCAGCAGCTTGTCGGCATCTAGCCTTGATGGCTACACCTTC | CASSLSASSLDGYTF
TRBJ2-7 | many | TRBV6-5 | . | TGTGCCAGCAGTTACCGGGACGGGATACGGCTATACGAGCAGTACTTC | CASSYRDGIRLYEQYF
TRBJ1-6 | . | TRBV6-2/TRBV6-3 | . | TGTGCCAGCAGTGTCAGGGATGATTCACCCCTCCACTTT | CASSVRDDSPLHF
TRBJ1-1 | . | TRBV13 | TRBD1 | TGTGCCAGCCGGGACAGGGCCGCTGAAGCTTTCTTT | CASRDRAAEAFF